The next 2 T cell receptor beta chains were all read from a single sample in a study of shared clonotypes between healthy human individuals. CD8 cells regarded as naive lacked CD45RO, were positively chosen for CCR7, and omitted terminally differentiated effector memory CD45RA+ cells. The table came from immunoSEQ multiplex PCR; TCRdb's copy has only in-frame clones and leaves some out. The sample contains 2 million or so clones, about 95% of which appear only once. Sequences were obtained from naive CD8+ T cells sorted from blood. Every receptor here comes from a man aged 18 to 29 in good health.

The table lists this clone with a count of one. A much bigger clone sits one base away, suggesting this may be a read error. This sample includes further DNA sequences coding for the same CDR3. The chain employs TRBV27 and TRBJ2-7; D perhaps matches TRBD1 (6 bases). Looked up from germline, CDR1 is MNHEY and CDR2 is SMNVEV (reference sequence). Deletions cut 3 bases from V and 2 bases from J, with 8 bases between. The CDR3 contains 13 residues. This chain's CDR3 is CASSFEGAYEQYF. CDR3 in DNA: TGTGCCAGCAGTTTTGAGGGGGCCTACGAGCAGTACTTC.

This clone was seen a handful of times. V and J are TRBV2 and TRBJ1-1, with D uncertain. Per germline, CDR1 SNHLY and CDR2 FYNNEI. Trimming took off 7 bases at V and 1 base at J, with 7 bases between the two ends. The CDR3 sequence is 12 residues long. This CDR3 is CASNEWNTEAFF. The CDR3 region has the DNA TGTGCCAGCAACGAGTGGAACACTGAAGCTTTCTTT. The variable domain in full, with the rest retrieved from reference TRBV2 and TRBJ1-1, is EPEVTQTPSHQVTQMGQEVILRCVPISNHLYFYWYRQILGQKVEFLVSFYNNEISEKSEIFDDQFSVERPDGSNFTLKIRSTKLEDSAMYFCASNEWNTEAFFGQGTRLTVV.